This T cell receptor beta chain was captured in a study of T-cell reconstitution after alpha-beta-depleted transplantation in children. General study points: T-cell counts and diversity at one year post-transplant came mainly from newly produced T cells. Elevated TCRbeta diversity at day 60 was traced, in some patients, to surviving recipient T cells and thymic progenitors. Alpha-beta T cells about two months after transplant reportedly derived from several hundred expanded graft clones.

The CDR3 spans 14 residues. V lost 5 bases, J lost 4 bases, and 13 bases lay in between. CDR1 is SGHAT, CDR2 FQDESV, per germline (reference sequence). This clonotype was detected only a few times. Its antigen is as yet unknown. Using unique molecular identifiers, the investigators prepared the TCRbeta library. TCRdb analysed the PCR reads with MiXCR anew, one entry per CDR3 protein. The table records about a million distinct CDR3 sequences, about 29% of them present only once. V gene TRBV11-1 combines with J gene TRBJ2-3; D is unresolved. Here the sequenced sample was PBMCs, mostly from graft donor cells, taken 360 days after TCRalphabeta/CD19-depleted stem cell transplant. The sequence derives from a boy under two years old who had a stem cell transplant for SCID, so the T cells may come from the graft donor. The CDR3 loop is CASSPRWAPDTQYF. Here the CDR3 DNA reads TGTGCCAGCAGCCCTCGGTGGGCCCCAGATACGCAGTATTTT.